Each of the 27 T cell receptor beta chains below was sequenced from the same sample in a study of OX40 agonist ivuxolimab in advanced cancers. Assay: immunoSEQ multiplex PCR; the TCRdb copy retains only in-frame clones and omits some. Among 75,000 to 95,000 clones listed, about 90% were seen once. The sample was CD4+ or CD8+ T cells sorted from blood, taken in a trial of the OX40 agonist ivuxolimab. The receptors were sampled from an adult with an advanced solid tumor such as melanoma, head and neck, liver or kidney cancer.

The chain carries TRBV27 and TRBJ2-1; TRBD1 or TRBD2 may be the D gene (6 bases each). Trimming shortened V by 6 bases and J by 1 base, and 13 bases separated the two germline ends. Per germline, CDR1 MNHEY and CDR2 SMNVEV (reference sequence). The CDR3 loop spans 15 amino acids. CDR3 sequence reads: CASSRGTSSYNEQFF. The DNA of the CDR3 is TGTGCCAGCAGCCGCGGGACATCATCCTACAATGAGCAGTTCTTC.

V is TRBV27 and J is TRBJ2-7, with D perhaps being TRBD1 or TRBD2 (6 bases each). CDR3 size: 15 residues. Trimming took off 4 bases at V and 3 bases at J, with 16 bases between the two ends. CDR1 MNHEY and CDR2 SMNVEV come from the germline V gene (reference sequence). As DNA, the CDR3 is TGTGCCAGCAGTTCCTACAGGGAGGTAGACTACGAGCAGTACTTC. Residues: CASSSYREVDYEQYF.

In its sample, this clone was seen once. V gene TRBV19 combines with J gene TRBJ2-3; D not certain. The CDR3 has 14 amino acids. The germline V gene has CDR1 LNHDA and CDR2 SQIVND (reference sequence). The V and J ends lost 5 bases and 3 bases respectively, with 12 bases between them. CDR3 coding DNA: TGTGCCAGTAGTTTCCTCCGACTTACAGATACGCAGTATTTT. It yields the protein CASSFLRLTDTQYF.

The CDR3 is CASSLDTGASYGYTF. In DNA, the CDR3 is TGTGCCAGCAGCTTAGATACAGGGGCGTCCTATGGCTACACCTTC. The chain joins TRBV7-9 to TRBJ1-2, with 7 nucleotides matching TRBD1. The CDR3 is made up of 15 amino acids. Looked up from germline, CDR1 is SEHNR and CDR2 is FQNEAQ (reference sequence). V lost 1 base and J lost 4; bases outside the gene matches: 6.

This clone was seen a handful of times. The rearrangement uses TRBV9 and TRBJ2-7, with TRBD1 identical over 9 bases. The CDR3 runs to 14 residues. CDR1 and CDR2 from the germline V gene are SGDLS and YYNGEE. V lost 3 bases, J lost 4 bases, and 5 bases stayed unmatched. The DNA of the CDR3 is TGTGCCAGCAGCGGACAGGGGGTGGGGTACGAGCAGTACTTC. It specifies CASSGQGVGYEQYF.

V gene TRBV7-9 combines with J gene TRBJ1-5; D unresolved. CDR3 length equals 15 residues. Trimming shortened V by 1 base and J by 2 bases, and 9 bases separated the two germline ends. Looked up from germline, CDR1 is SEHNR and CDR2 is FQNEAQ (reference sequence). CDR3 loop: CASSLGGTGNQPQHF. CDR3 sequence (DNA): TGTGCCAGCAGCTTAGGGGGAACCGGCAATCAGCCCCAGCATTTT.

The chain is built from TRBV7-9 and TRBJ2-3; the D gene is possibly TRBD2 (5 bases). The germline V and J ends were trimmed by 5 bases and 5 bases, with 20 bases remaining between them. The CDR3 loop spans 16 amino acids. The V gene's germline CDR1 is SEHNR and CDR2 FQNEAQ (reference sequence). The CDR3 DNA reads as TGTGCCAGCAGCCCATGGGGAAGCGGCGCCCTAGATACGCAGTATTTT. Encoded protein: CASSPWGSGALDTQYF.

The chain recombines TRBV30 with TRBJ2-1, with TRBD1 matching over 9 bases. Trimming removed 2 bases from V and 4 bases from J; junction bases left unmatched: 3. The CDR3 runs 14 residues. In germline, CDR1 is GTSNPN, CDR2 SVGIG (reference sequence). CDR3 sequence: CAWSMDRGYNEQFF. For the CDR3, the DNA is TGTGCCTGGAGTATGGACAGGGGTTACAATGAGCAGTTCTTC. Full variable domain (outside the CDR3, taken from reference TRBV30 and TRBJ2-1): SQTIHQWPATLVQPVGSPLSLECTVEGTSNPNLYWYRQAAGRGLQLLFYSVGIGQISSEVPQNLSASRPQDRQFILSSKKLLLSDSGFYLCAWSMDRGYNEQFFGPGTRLTVL.

V usage is TRBV6-6 and J usage is TRBJ2-3, with 12 positions matching TRBD1. The length of the CDR3 is 15 residues. Germline assignment: CDR1 MNHNY and CDR2 SVGAGI (reference sequence). V was pared by 5 bases and J by 4 bases, with 4 bases of the junction left unmatched. The CDR3 is CASSPGQGAADTQYF. As DNA, the CDR3 is TGTGCCAGCAGTCCGGGACAGGGGGCGGCAGATACGCAGTATTTT.

This chain uses TRBV10-3 with TRBJ2-7; no reliable D call. Germline assignment: CDR1 ENHRY and CDR2 SYGVKD. V lost 11 bases to trimming and J lost 2 bases, with 7 bases between them. The CDR3 has 10 amino acids. DNA of the CDR3: TGTGCCGACCTGCCCTACGAGCAGTACTTC. Translated, it gives CADLPYEQYF.

The CDR3 is CASSLRTGPYEQYF. The CDR3 nucleotides are TGCGCCAGCAGCCTTAGGACAGGGCCCTACGAGCAGTACTTC. The chain employs TRBV4-1 and TRBJ2-7, with 8 bases lining up with TRBD1. After removal of 4 bases from V and 2 bases from J, the junction contained 4 bases not matched to a gene. The CDR3 is made up of 14 amino acids. CDR1 is MGHRA, CDR2 YSYEKL, per germline.

The gene calls are TRBV5-6 and TRBJ1-3; D not resolved. Between the trimmed V and J ends, which lost 0 bases and 3 bases, there was a span of 10 bases. The CDR3 length is 15 residues. Germline-derived CDR1 and CDR2 are SGHDT and YYEEEE. The CDR3 nucleotides read TGTGCCAGCAGCTTGGTCTTTTCAGGTGGAAACACCATATATTTT. Translated: CASSLVFSGGNTIYF.

The chain combines TRBV15 with TRBJ2-5; D ambiguous. Trimming took 1 base from V and 0 from J, leaving 21 bases between them. Per the germline V gene, CDR1 is LNHNV and CDR2 is YYDKDF (reference sequence). This CDR3 has 19 amino acids. The CDR3 region is CATSRVDGQPDVYQETQYF. The CDR3 nucleotides are TGTGCCACCAGCAGAGTGGATGGCCAACCGGACGTGTACCAAGAGACCCAGTACTTC.

V is TRBV25-1 and J is TRBJ1-1; TRBD1 matches at 10 bases. Germline V gene sequence: CDR1 MGHDK, CDR2 SYGVNS. The CDR3 has 13 amino acids. J was trimmed by 8 bases and V by 8 bases; bases with no gene match: 8. This chain's CDR3 is CASRGQGRTEAFF. The CDR3 DNA reads TGTGCCAGCCGGGGACAGGGGAGGACCGAAGCTTTCTTT.

This rearrangement joins TRBV27 to TRBJ2-1; D call uncertain. V was shortened by 5 bases and J by 5 bases, with 13 bases between the two germline ends. The CDR3 contains 14 residues. In germline, CDR1 is MNHEY, CDR2 SMNVEV (reference sequence). The chain's CDR3 is CASSRWVVDNEQFF. Written as DNA, the CDR3 is TGTGCCAGCAGTCGGTGGGTAGTGGACAATGAGCAGTTCTTC.

The chain carries TRBV12-5 and TRBJ1-2, with 8 nucleotides matching TRBD1. The CDR3 is made up of 16 amino acids. V lost 4 bases, J lost 3 bases, and 10 bases stayed unmatched. Germline V CDR1 and CDR2: LGHNT, FRNRAP. CDR3 DNA sequence: TGTGCTAGTGGTTGGGGCACAGGGGGGCTCGACTATGGCTACACCTTC. Protein product: CASGWGTGGLDYGYTF.

The chain links TRBV2 to TRBJ1-5; no reliable D call. The CDR3 runs 12 residues. V lost 1 base to trimming and J lost 6 bases, with 4 bases between them. Germline V gene sequence: CDR1 SNHLY, CDR2 FYNNEI. CDR3 bases: TGTGCCAGCAGTGAAGTAGGTCAGCCCCAGCATTTT. Protein sequence: CASSEVGQPQHF.

The CDR3 reads CASSYGYSYTDTQYF. CDR3 DNA sequence: TGTGCCAGCAGCTACGGCTACTCATACACAGATACGCAGTATTTT. J is TRBJ2-3 and V is TRBV7-2; unclear D gene. Per germline, CDR1 SGHTA and CDR2 FQGNSA. The CDR3 spans 15 residues. Trimming shortened V by 4 bases and J by 2 bases, and 13 bases separated the two germline ends.

This sequence joins TRBV11-2 and TRBJ1-5; TRBD1 matches at 10 bases. The CDR3 has 15 amino acids. V lost 4 bases and J lost 5; bases outside the gene matches: 5. Germline assignment: CDR1 SGHAT and CDR2 FQNNGV. CDR3 bases: TGTGCCAGCAGCTATCCCGGGACAGGGGATCAGCCCCAGCATTTT. Amino acids: CASSYPGTGDQPQHF.

The V call is TRBV7-9, the J call TRBJ2-7; a weak D match, TRBD1 (6 bases). Per germline, CDR1 SEHNR and CDR2 FQNEAQ (reference sequence). V was trimmed by 7 bases and J by 3 bases, leaving 19 bases between them. CDR3 size: 15 residues. CDR3 sequence (DNA): TGTGCCAGCACCAGATGGGACACCCAAGGCTACGAGCAGTACTTC. Translated, it gives CASTRWDTQGYEQYF. Combining the CDR3 with reference TRBV7-9 and TRBJ2-7 gives the whole variable domain DTGVSQNPRHKITKRGQNVTFRCDPISEHNRLYWYRQTLGQGPEFLTYFQNEAQLEKSRLLSDRFSAERPKGSFSTLEIQRTEQGDSAMYLCASTRWDTQGYEQYFGPGTRLTVT.

This chain links TRBV7-2 with TRBJ1-4; D remains ambiguous. The germline V and J ends were trimmed by 3 bases and 1 base, with 9 bases remaining between them. The CDR3 extends over 15 amino acids. Germline-derived CDR1 and CDR2 are SGHTA and FQGNSA. CDR3: CASSLVFGTNEKLFF. The CDR3 DNA is TGTGCCAGCAGCTTGGTCTTTGGAACTAATGAAAAACTGTTTTTT.

The chain couples TRBV19 to TRBJ2-7; D is unresolved. V was trimmed by 1 base and J by 1 base, leaving 8 bases between them. Germline-derived CDR1 and CDR2 are LNHDA and SQIVND (reference sequence). The CDR3 contains 14 residues. CDR3: CASSIAPESYEQYF. The CDR3 DNA is TGTGCCAGTAGTATAGCACCCGAATCCTACGAGCAGTACTTC.

The chain uses TRBV7-9 and TRBJ2-7, with D tentatively TRBD1 (6 bases). Looked up from germline, CDR1 is SEHNR and CDR2 is FQNEAQ (reference sequence). This CDR3 has 15 amino acids. V was trimmed by 1 base and J by 6 bases, leaving 16 bases between them. CDR3 coding DNA: TGTGCCAGCAGCTTAGGCGAGACAGGTGAGCGCGAGCAGTACTTC. Translation: CASSLGETGEREQYF. Full variable domain (rest looked up from reference TRBV7-9 and TRBJ2-7): DTGVSQNPRHKITKRGQNVTFRCDPISEHNRLYWYRQTLGQGPEFLTYFQNEAQLEKSRLLSDRFSAERPKGSFSTLEIQRTEQGDSAMYLCASSLGETGEREQYFGPGTRLTVT.

The rearrangement joins TRBV7-6 to TRBJ1-1, with D uncertain. V was shortened by 1 base and J by 0 bases, with 3 bases between the two germline ends. Germline V gene lookup returns CDR1 SGHVS and CDR2 FNYEAQ. The CDR3 totals 13 residues. The CDR3 here is CASSLVLNTEAFF. The CDR3 DNA reads as TGTGCCAGCAGCTTAGTTTTGAACACTGAAGCTTTCTTT.

This chain links TRBV5-1 with TRBJ2-7; TRBD1 aligns across 11 bases. The CDR3 contains 19 residues. Germline V gene lookup returns CDR1 SGHRS and CDR2 YFSETQ. V lost 4 bases and J lost 3; bases outside the gene matches: 18. CDR3 sequence (DNA): TGCGCCAGCAGCCCCGGACAGGGGGCACCCTCTGGAATTGTCTACGAGCAGTACTTC. Its protein product is CASSPGQGAPSGIVYEQYF. The full variable domain, rest sourced from reference TRBV5-1 and TRBJ2-7, is KAGVTQTPRYLIKTRGQQVTLSCSPISGHRSVSWYQQTPGQGLQFLFEYFSETQRNKGNFPGRFSGRQFSNSRSEMNVSTLELGDSALYLCASSPGQGAPSGIVYEQYFGPGTRLTVT.

The rearrangement uses TRBV4-1 and TRBJ1-2, with TRBD1 identical over 7 bases. The CDR3 runs to 14 residues. Germline V CDR1 and CDR2: MGHRA, YSYEKL. V trimming: 1 base; J trimming: 5 bases; junction bases outside the gene matches: 4. The CDR3 region is CASSQAGTAYGYTF. CDR3 DNA sequence: TGCGCCAGCAGCCAAGCCGGGACAGCTTATGGCTACACCTTC.

The J gene is TRBJ2-7, the V gene TRBV2, with TRBD1 matching over 10 bases. The CDR3 spans 14 residues. Germline CDR1 and CDR2: SNHLY and FYNNEI. The V and J ends lost 5 bases and 5 bases, in that order; junction bases with no gene match: 6. The CDR3 loop reads CASSRDRGGNEQYF. CDR3 sequence (DNA): TGTGCCAGCAGTAGGGACAGGGGAGGCAACGAGCAGTACTTC.